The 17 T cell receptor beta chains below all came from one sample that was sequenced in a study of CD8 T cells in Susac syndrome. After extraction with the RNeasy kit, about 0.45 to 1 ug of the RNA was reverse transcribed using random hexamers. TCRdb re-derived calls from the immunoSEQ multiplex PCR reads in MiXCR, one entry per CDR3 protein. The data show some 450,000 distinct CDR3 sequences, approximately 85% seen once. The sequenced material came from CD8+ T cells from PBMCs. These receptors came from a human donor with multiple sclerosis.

The CDR3 protein is CAIRGTGGAEGANVLTF. CDR3 nucleotides: TGTGCCATCAGGGGGACAGGGGGCGCGGAAGGGGCCAACGTCCTGACTTTC. The chain recombines TRBV10-3 with TRBJ2-6; TRBD1 matches at 12 bases. Germline loops: CDR1 ENHRY, CDR2 SYGVKD. This CDR3 contains 17 residues. V shed 6 bases, J shed 4 bases, and the junction held 7 bases outside the gene matches.

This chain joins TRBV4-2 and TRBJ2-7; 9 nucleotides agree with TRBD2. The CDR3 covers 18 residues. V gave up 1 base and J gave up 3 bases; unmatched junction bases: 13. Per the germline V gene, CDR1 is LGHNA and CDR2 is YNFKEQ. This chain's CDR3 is CASSQGTDWREGFYEQYF. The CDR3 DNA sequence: TGTGCCAGCAGCCAAGGAACAGATTGGCGGGAGGGGTTCTACGAGCAGTACTTC.

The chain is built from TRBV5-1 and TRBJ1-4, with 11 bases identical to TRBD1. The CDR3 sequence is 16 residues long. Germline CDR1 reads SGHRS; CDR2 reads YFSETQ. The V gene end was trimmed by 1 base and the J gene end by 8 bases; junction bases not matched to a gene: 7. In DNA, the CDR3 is TGCGCCAGCAGCTTGCGTGGGACAGGGGGAGGCGAAAAACTGTTTTTT. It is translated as CASSLRGTGGGEKLFF.

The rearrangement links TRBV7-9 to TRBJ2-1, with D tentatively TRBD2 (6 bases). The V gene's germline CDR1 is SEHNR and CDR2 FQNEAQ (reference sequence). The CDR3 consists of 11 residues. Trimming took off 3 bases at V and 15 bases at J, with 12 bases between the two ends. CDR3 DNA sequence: TGTGCCAGCAGCTTCCGGAGCGGGCCGTTCTTC. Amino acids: CASSFRSGPFF.

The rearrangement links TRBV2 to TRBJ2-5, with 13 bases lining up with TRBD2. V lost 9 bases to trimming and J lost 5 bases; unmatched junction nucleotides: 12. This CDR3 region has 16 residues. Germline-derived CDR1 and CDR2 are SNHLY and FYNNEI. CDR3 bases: TGTGCCAGTAACCCCACACTAGCGGGAGGGTCGGAGACCCAGTACTTC. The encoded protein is CASNPTLAGGSETQYF.

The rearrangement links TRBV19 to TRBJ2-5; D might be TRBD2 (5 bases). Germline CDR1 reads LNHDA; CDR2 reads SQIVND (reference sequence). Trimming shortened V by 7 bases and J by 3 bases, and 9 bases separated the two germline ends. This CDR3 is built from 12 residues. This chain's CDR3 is CASTGIEETQYF. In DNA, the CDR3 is TGTGCCAGTACGGGGATTGAAGAGACCCAGTACTTC.

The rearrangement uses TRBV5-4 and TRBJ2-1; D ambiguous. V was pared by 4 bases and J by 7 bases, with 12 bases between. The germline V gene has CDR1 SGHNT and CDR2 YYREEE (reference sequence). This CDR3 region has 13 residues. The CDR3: CASSRWTPNEQFF. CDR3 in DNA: TGTGCCAGCAGCCGCTGGACGCCGAATGAGCAGTTCTTC.

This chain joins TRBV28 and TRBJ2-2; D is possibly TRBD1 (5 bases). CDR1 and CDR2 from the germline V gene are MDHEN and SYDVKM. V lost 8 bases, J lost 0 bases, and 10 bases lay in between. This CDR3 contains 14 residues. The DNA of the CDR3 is TGTGCCAGCTATGCAGGGCCGAACACCGGGGAGCTGTTTTTT. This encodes CASYAGPNTGELFF.

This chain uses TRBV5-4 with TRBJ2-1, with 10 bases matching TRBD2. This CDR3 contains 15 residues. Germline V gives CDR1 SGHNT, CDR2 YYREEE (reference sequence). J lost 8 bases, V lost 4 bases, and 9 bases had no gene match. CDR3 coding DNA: TGTGCCAGCAGCGCTCTAGCGGGAGCTTACGATGAGCAGTTCTTC. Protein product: CASSALAGAYDEQFF.

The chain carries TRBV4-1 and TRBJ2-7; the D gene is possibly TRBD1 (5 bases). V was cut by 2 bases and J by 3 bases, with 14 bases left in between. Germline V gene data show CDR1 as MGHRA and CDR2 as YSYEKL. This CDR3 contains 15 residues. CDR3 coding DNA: TGCGCCAGCAGCCAACAACTCGACAGAAACTACGAGCAGTACTTC. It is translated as CASSQQLDRNYEQYF.

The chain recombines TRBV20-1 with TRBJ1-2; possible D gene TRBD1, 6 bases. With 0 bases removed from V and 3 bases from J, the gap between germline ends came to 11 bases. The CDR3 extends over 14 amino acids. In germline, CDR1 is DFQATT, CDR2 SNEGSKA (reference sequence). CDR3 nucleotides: TGCAGTGCTAGAGATCAGGACAGATACTATGGCTACACCTTC. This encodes CSARDQDRYYGYTF.

Written as DNA, the CDR3 is TGTGCCAGCAGCTCCACAGGGGAGGAGGACTATGGCTACACCTTC. Translated, it gives CASSSTGEEDYGYTF. The gene calls are TRBV11-2 and TRBJ1-2; 7 positions match TRBD1. V dropped 4 bases and J dropped 3; count of bases not matched to a gene: 8. This CDR3 spans 15 amino acids. Germline lookup yields CDR1 SGHAT and CDR2 FQNNGV.

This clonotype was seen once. This CDR3 reads CASSLDGGRGLAYEQYF. The DNA of the CDR3 is TGTGCCAGCAGCTTAGATGGGGGCCGGGGGCTGGCCTACGAGCAGTACTTC. J is TRBJ2-7 and V is TRBV7-6; perhaps D is TRBD1 or TRBD2 (6 bases each). The CDR3 has 17 residues. The V gene lost 1 base and the J gene lost 2 bases, with 18 bases spanning the gap. CDR1 SGHVS and CDR2 FNYEAQ come from the germline V gene.

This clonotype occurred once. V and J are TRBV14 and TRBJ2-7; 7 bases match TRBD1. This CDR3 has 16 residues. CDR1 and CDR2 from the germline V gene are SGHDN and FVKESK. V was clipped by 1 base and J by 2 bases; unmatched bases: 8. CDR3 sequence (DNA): TGTGCCAGCAGCCAAGGTCAAGGGACAGATCCCTACGAGCAGTACTTC. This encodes CASSQGQGTDPYEQYF.

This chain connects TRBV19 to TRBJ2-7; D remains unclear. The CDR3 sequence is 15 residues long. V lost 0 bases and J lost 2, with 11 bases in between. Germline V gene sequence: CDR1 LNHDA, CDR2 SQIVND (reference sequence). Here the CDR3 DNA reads TGTGCCAGTAGTATAGATCTGGGTCCCACCTACGAGCAGTACTTC. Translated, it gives CASSIDLGPTYEQYF.

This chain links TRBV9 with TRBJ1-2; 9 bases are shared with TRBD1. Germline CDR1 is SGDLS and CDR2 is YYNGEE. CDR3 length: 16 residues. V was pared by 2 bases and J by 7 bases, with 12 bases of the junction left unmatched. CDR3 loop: CASSVPRDRVSTGYTF. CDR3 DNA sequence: TGTGCCAGCAGCGTCCCCCGGGACAGGGTGTCAACTGGCTACACCTTC.

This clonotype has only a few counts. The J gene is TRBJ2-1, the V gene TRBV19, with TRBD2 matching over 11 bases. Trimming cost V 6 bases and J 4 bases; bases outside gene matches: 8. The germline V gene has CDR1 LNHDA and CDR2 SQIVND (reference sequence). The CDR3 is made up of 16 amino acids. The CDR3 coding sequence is TGTGCCAGTAGCCCCTTGACTAGCGGGAATTACAATGAGCAGTTCTTC. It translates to CASSPLTSGNYNEQFF.